The source of this TCR beta chain is a study of identifying expanded T cells in peripheral blood. Study observations and caveats: Differentially abundant clones: roughly 1.3 between replicates, 16.4 at two to three weeks, less than 20 at four.

A word on this clone: Its specificity is not known.

The CDR3 runs 14 residues. Germline lookup yields CDR1 MNHNY and CDR2 SVGAGI (reference sequence). Losses at the gene ends were 2 bases for V and 8 bases for J; bases not matched to a gene: 4. TCRdb's copy holds only in-frame clones and misses some; the assay was immunoSEQ multiplex PCR. The sample has approximately 130,000 clones; 75% to 90% are singletons. This chain uses TRBV6-6 with TRBJ1-4; 8 bases align to TRBD1. The sequence derives from a person aged 18-69 years in good health. The specimen was blood. This CDR3 is CASSYERTGEKLFF. The CDR3 DNA is TGTGCCAGCAGTTACGAAAGGACAGGGGAAAAACTGTTTTTT.